These 5 T cell receptor beta chains share one sample of origin, sequenced in a study of T cells in Graves' hyperthyroidism and ophthalmopathy. TCR beta CDR3 sequences were amplified from RNA transcripts. With the HTBI primer set, the TCR CDR3 went through a first round of RT-PCR. TCRdb re-called the multiplex PCR reads through MiXCR, storing one row per CDR3 protein. The sample yields approximately 600,000 distinct CDR3 sequences, around 21% seen once. Specimen: blood. These receptors were taken from a man aged 30 to 39 with Graves' ophthalmopathy.

This clonotype was detected only once. This chain links TRBV4-2 with TRBJ1-5; no clear D gene. This CDR3 spans 15 amino acids. CDR1 and CDR2 (germline): LGHNA, YNFKEQ. Deletions cut 1 base from V and 0 bases from J, with 7 bases between. The CDR3 region has the DNA TGTGCCAGCAGCCAAGTGGGTAATAGCAATCAGCCCCAGCATTTT. Its translation: CASSQVGNSNQPQHF.

This clonotype was recorded many times. The chain has TRBV20-1 and TRBJ2-1; 9 nucleotides agree with TRBD2. The J segment lost 4 bases and the V segment lost 0 bases, leaving 7 bases of the junction unmatched. Germline values: CDR1 DFQATT, CDR2 SNEGSKA (reference sequence). The CDR3 sequence is 16 residues long. CDR3 nucleotide sequence: TGCAGTGCTAGAGAGGTCGCGACTAGCGGATACAATGAGCAGTTCTTC. Translated, it gives CSAREVATSGYNEQFF.

The gene calls are TRBV24-1 and TRBJ2-7; 9 bases match TRBD1. Per germline, CDR1 KGHDR and CDR2 SFDVKD. V gave up 6 bases and J gave up 5 bases; unmatched junction bases: 4. This CDR3 spans 13 amino acids. The CDR3 is CATSPGQGHEQYF. The CDR3 DNA sequence: TGTGCCACCAGTCCGGGACAGGGCCACGAGCAGTACTTC.

This clonotype has more than one count but fewer than ten. The rearrangement joins TRBV6-1 to TRBJ1-2, with 9 bases fitting TRBD1. CDR3 size: 14 residues. The germline V gene encodes CDR1 MNHNS and CDR2 SASEGT. The V and J ends lost 6 bases and 8 bases, in that order; junction bases with no gene match: 10. Written as DNA, the CDR3 is TGTGCCAGCAGCCCCGACAGGGGGTTTCGAGGCTACACCTTC. This gives the protein CASSPDRGFRGYTF.

This clonotype appeared many times. The chain has TRBV5-1 and TRBJ2-3; maybe TRBD2 (5 bases). Germline V lookup: CDR1 SGHRS, CDR2 YFSETQ. CDR3 length: 15 residues. V gave up 3 bases and J gave up 1 base, with 12 bases separating them. This chain's CDR3 is CASSSPDSGTDTQYF. The DNA for the CDR3 is TGCGCCAGCAGCTCGCCGGACTCGGGCACAGATACGCAGTATTTT.